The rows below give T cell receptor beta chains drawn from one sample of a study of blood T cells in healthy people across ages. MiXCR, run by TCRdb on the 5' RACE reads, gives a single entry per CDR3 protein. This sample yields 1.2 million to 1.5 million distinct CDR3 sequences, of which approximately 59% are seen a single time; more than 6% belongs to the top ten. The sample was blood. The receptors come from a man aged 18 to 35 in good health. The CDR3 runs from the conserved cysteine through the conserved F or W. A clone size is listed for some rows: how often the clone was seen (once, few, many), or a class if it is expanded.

CASSSPPRAGVETQYF	.	TRBV7-2	TRBJ2-5
CASSPFQGELGGYTF	.	TRBV6-5	TRBJ1-2
CASSQAHWDEQYF	.	TRBV4-2	TRBJ2-7
CSASSYWDTYEQYF	.	TRBV20-1	TRBJ2-7
CASSQAEGITDTQYF	few	TRBV28	TRBJ2-3
CASSHQAGGLAKNIQYF	.	TRBV4-2	TRBJ2-4
CASSLGLAGESSYNEQFF	.	TRBV4-3	TRBJ2-1
CASSFVSNNGQFF	.	TRBV5-1	TRBJ2-1
CASSYSGSEYEQYF	.	TRBV6-5	TRBJ2-7
CAISARLAGSSYEQYF	once	TRBV10-3	TRBJ2-7
CASSLVGTGGEETQYF	.	TRBV11-2	.
CASSKSGTSGGNLYEQFF	.	TRBV11-2	TRBJ2-1
CASTNYEQYF	.	TRBV2	TRBJ2-7
CSVVVQGTASEQFF	.	TRBV29-1	TRBJ2-1
CSATSGRRSSYNEQFF	.	TRBV20-1	TRBJ2-1
CASSERGGSYGYTF	.	TRBV6-2/TRBV6-3	TRBJ1-2
CATSTRRGMEKGEQFF	.	TRBV15	TRBJ2-1
CSAGPKLAGEETQYF	few	TRBV20-1	TRBJ2-5
CASSLPGGSYEQYF	.	TRBV7-2	TRBJ2-7
CASCVLGIINEQYF	.	TRBV6-2/TRBV6-3	.
CASSQTYDRGMTEAFF	few	TRBV4-1	TRBJ1-1
CASSEADSGANVLTF	.	TRBV6-1	TRBJ2-6
CASRLGQAQETQYF	few	TRBV27	TRBJ2-5
CASSGQAGTYGYTF	.	TRBV2	TRBJ1-2
CSARMQGPDTQYF	.	TRBV20-1	TRBJ2-3
CASSLLPGTSGISSYNEQFF	few	TRBV27	TRBJ2-1
CASSPQAGSVETQYF	.	TRBV27	TRBJ2-5
CASRRDREDTQYF	few	TRBV12-3/TRBV12-4	TRBJ2-3
CASSVTGLGYTF	.	TRBV25-1	TRBJ1-2
CASTLAGSPGEQFF	.	TRBV10-2	TRBJ2-1
CASSSLLETLTGELFF	few	TRBV7-9	TRBJ2-2
CASSHTHTDTQYF	.	TRBV4-3	TRBJ2-3
CSARQGVNTEAFF	.	TRBV20-1	TRBJ1-1
CASSVATRDLETQYF	once	TRBV9	TRBJ2-5
CASSSDYTGELFF	.	TRBV2	TRBJ2-2
CASSEDSPRAYNEQFF	.	TRBV2	TRBJ2-1
CASSPSRGLSTEAFF	.	TRBV4-1	TRBJ1-1
CATETQGRYEQYF	.	TRBV6-6	TRBJ2-7
CASSLDGELAGEYTQYF	.	TRBV11-2	TRBJ2-3
CASSPDRIFDEQFF	.	TRBV6-5	TRBJ2-1
CASSRKMDRTTNEKLFF	once	TRBV11-2	TRBJ1-4
CASRRDTQYF	few	TRBV10-1	TRBJ2-3
CASSSDRVINGYTF	.	TRBV7-7	TRBJ1-2
CASSLGVRRLAGKNEQFF	.	TRBV7-2	TRBJ2-1
CASIRGPGEQFF	.	TRBV6-1	TRBJ2-1
CASSEAGRGEKLFF	.	TRBV6-1	TRBJ1-4
CSAKVLQGQGQPQHF	.	TRBV20-1	TRBJ1-5
CASSQGFIISSSTDTQYF	.	TRBV4-1	TRBJ2-3
CASSFGSPMNTEAFF	.	TRBV12-3/TRBV12-4	TRBJ1-1
CAISENLNDLLGYTF	.	TRBV10-3	TRBJ1-2
CSAPTDRDRYEQYF	.	TRBV20-1	TRBJ2-7
CATGRDSLTYEQYF	.	TRBV28	TRBJ2-7
CSARGWEGPDTQYF	.	TRBV20-1	TRBJ2-3